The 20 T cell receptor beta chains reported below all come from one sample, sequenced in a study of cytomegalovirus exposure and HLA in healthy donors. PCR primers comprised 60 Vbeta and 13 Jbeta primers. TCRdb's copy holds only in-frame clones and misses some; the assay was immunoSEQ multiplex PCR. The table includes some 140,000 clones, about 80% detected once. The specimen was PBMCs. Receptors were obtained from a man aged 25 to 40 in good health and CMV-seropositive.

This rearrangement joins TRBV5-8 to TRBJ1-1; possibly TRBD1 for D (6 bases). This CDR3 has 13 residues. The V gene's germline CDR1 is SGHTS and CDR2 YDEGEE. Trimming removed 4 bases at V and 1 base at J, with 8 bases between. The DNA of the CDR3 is TGTGCCAGCAGCCCACAGGGGAACACTGAAGCTTTCTTT. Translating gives CASSPQGNTEAFF.

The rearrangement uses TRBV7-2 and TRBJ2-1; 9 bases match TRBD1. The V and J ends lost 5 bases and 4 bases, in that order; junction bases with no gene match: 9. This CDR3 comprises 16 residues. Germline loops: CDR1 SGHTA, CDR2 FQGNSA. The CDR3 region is CASSIQGAQIYNEQFF. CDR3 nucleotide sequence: TGTGCCAGCAGCATACAGGGGGCCCAAATTTACAATGAGCAGTTCTTC.

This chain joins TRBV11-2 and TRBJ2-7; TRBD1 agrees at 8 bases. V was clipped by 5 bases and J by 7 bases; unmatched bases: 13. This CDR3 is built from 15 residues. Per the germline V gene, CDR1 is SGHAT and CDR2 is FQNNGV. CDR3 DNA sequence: TGTGCCAGCAGCACAGGGGGATCGGGGGCTCGAGAGCAGTACTTC. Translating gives CASSTGGSGAREQYF.

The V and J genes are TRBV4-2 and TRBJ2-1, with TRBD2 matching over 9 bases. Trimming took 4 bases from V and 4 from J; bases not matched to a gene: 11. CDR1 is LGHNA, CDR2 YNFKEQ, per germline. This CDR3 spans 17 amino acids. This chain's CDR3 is CASSPRLAVNVYNEQFF. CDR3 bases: TGTGCCAGCAGCCCTAGACTAGCGGTGAACGTTTACAATGAGCAGTTCTTC.

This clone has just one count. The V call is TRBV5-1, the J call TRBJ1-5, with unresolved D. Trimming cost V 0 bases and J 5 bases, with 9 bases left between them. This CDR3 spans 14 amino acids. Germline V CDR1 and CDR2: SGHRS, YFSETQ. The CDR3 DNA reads TGCGCCAGCAGCTTGGAGGCCGGGGATCAGCCCCAGCATTTT. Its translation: CASSLEAGDQPQHF.

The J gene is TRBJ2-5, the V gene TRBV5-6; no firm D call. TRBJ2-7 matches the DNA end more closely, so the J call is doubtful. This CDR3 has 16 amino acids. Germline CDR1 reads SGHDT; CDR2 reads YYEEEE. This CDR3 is CASSLGTNPFPYEQYF. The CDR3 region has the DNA TGTGCCAGCAGCTTGGGAACGAATCCGTTTCCCTACGAGCAGTACTTC.

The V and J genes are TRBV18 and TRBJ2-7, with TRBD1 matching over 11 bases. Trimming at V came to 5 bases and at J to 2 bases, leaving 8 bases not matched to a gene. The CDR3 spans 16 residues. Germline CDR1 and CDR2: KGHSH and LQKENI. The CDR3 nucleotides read TGTGCCAGCTCAGCGTTAGGGGGACAGGGGGCCTACGAGCAGTACTTC. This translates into CASSALGGQGAYEQYF.

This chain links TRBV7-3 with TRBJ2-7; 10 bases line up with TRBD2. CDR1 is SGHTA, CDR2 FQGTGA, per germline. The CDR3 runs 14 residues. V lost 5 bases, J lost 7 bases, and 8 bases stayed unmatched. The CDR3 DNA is TGTGCCAGCAGCCCTAGCGGGAGAAGGGAAGAGCAGTACTTC. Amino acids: CASSPSGRREEQYF.

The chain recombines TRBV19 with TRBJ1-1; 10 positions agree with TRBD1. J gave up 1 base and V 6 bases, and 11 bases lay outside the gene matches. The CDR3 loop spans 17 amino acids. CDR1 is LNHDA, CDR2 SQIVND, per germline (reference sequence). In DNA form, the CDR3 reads TGTGCCAGTAGCCCCCGAGACAGGGGGCCTGGGAACACTGAAGCTTTCTTT. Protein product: CASSPRDRGPGNTEAFF.

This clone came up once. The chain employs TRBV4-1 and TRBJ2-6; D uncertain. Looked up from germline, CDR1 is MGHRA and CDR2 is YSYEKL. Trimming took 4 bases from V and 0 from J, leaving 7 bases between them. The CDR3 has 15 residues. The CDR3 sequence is CASSPDFSGANVLTF. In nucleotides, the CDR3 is TGCGCCAGCAGCCCAGACTTCTCTGGGGCCAACGTCCTGACTTTC.

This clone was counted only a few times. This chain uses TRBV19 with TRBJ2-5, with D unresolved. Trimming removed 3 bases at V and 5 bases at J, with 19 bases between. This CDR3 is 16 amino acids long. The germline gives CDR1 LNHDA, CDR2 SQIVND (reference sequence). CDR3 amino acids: CASSMWSTARLETQYF. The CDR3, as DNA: TGTGCCAGTAGTATGTGGAGCACGGCACGGTTGGAGACCCAGTACTTC. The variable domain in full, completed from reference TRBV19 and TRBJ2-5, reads DGGITQSPKYLFRKEGQNVTLSCEQNLNHDAMYWYRQDPGQGLRLIYYSQIVNDFQKGDIAEGYSVSREKKESFPLTVTSAQKNPTAFYLCASSMWSTARLETQYFGPGTRLLVL.

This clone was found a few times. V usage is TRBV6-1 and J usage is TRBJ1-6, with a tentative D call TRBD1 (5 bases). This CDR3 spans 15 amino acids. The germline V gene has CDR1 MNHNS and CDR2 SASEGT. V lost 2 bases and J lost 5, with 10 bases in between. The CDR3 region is CASSEKGADNSPLHF. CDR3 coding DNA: TGTGCCAGCAGTGAAAAAGGGGCCGATAATTCACCCCTCCACTTT.

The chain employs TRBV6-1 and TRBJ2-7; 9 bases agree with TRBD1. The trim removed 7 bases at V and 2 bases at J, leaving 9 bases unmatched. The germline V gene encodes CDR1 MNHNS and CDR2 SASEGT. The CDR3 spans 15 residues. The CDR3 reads CASNTGTGSPYEQYF. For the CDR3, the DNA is TGTGCCAGCAACACCGGGACAGGGAGCCCCTACGAGCAGTACTTC.

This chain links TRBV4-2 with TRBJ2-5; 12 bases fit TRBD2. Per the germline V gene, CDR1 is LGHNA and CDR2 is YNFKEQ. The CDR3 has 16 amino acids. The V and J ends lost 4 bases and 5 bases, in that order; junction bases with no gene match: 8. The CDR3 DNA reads TGTGCCAGCAGCCTCGAACTAGCGGGAGGCGGGGAGACCCAGTACTTC. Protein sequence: CASSLELAGGGETQYF.

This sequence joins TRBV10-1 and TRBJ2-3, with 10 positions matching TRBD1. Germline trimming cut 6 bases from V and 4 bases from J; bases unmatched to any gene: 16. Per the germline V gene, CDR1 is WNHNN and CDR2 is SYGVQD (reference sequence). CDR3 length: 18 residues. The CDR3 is CASSMGQGLSAGSDTQYF. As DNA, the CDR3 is TGCGCCAGCAGCATGGGACAGGGGTTATCGGCGGGGTCAGATACGCAGTATTTT.

CDR3 sequence: CASSLGTSGIYNEQFF. The DNA for the CDR3 is TGTGCCAGCAGCTTAGGTACTAGCGGGATCTACAATGAGCAGTTCTTC. The chain is built from TRBV11-3 and TRBJ2-1; TRBD2 agrees at 10 bases. V shed 1 base, J shed 3 bases, and the junction held 3 bases outside the gene matches. CDR3 length equals 16 residues. CDR1 and CDR2 from the germline V gene are SGHNT and YENEEA. The entire variable domain, with the rest obtained from reference TRBV11-3 and TRBJ2-1, is as follows: EAGVVQSPRYKIIEKKQPVAFWCNPISGHNTLYWYLQNLGQGPELLIRYENEEAVDDSQLPKDRFSAERLKGVDSTLKIQPAELGDSAVYLCASSLGTSGIYNEQFFGPGTRLTVL.

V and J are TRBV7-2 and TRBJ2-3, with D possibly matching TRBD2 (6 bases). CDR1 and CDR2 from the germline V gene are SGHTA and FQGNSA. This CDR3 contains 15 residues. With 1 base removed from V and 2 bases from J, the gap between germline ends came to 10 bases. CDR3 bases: TGTGCCAGCAGCTTAGGACGGGAGCTCACAGATACGCAGTATTTT. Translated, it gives CASSLGRELTDTQYF.

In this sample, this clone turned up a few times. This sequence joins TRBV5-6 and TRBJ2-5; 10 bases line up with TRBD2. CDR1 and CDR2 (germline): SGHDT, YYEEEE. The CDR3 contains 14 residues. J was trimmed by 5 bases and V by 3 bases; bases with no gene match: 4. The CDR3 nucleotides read TGTGCCAGCAGCTCAGGACTAGCGGTGGAGACCCAGTACTTC. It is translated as CASSSGLAVETQYF.

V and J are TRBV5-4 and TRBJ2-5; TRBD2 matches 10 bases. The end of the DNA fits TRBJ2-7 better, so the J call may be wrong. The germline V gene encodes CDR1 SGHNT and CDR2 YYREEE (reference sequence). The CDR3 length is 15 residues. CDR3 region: CASSLALAGVYEQYF. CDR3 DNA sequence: TGTGCCAGCAGCTTGGCGCTAGCGGGAGTCTACGAGCAGTACTTC.

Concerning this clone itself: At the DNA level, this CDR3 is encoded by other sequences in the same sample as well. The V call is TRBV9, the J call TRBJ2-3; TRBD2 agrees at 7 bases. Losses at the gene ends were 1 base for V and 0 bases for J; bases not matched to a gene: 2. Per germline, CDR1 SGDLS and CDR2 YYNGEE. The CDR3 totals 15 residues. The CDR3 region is CASSVSGTSTDTQYF. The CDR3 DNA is TGTGCCAGCAGCGTAAGCGGGACTAGCACAGATACGCAGTATTTT.